The next 26 T cell receptor beta chains were all read from a single sample in a study of T cells after yellow fever vaccination. TCRdb re-called the 5' RACE reads through MiXCR, storing one row per CDR3 protein. The data contain about 350,000 distinct CDR3 sequences, 9.5% to 15% of them singletons. The sequences come from CD4+ T cells sorted from PBMCs, collected 15 days after the yellow fever booster vaccination. The receptors were sampled from a man aged 18 to 29 who received the YFV17D yellow fever vaccine.

This clonotype has a single count. This chain uses TRBV7-2 with TRBJ2-2; D might be TRBD2 (6 bases). Germline loops: CDR1 SGHTA, CDR2 FQGNSA. This CDR3 is built from 16 residues. The ends were cut back, 5 bases at V and 7 bases at J, with 20 bases in the middle. As DNA, the CDR3 is TGTGCCAGCAGCCCCGGGTGGGACTCCGGGGGCGGGGAGCTGTTTTTT. This codes for CASSPGWDSGGGELFF.

This clonotype was observed at least ten times. The chain carries TRBV11-2 and TRBJ2-2; no reliable D call. The CDR3 runs 13 residues. Trimming left V 5 bases short and J 2 bases short, with 6 bases between. The germline CDR1 and CDR2 sequences are SGHAT and FQNNGV. CDR3 coding DNA: TGTGCCAGCAGCGAACAAAACACCGGGGAGCTGTTTTTT. It specifies CASSEQNTGELFF.

The chain combines TRBV5-1 with TRBJ2-5; D tentatively reads TRBD1 or TRBD2 (5 bases each). The CDR3 is 15 residues long. V gave up 4 bases and J gave up 5 bases, with 18 bases separating them. Germline V gene lookup returns CDR1 SGHRS and CDR2 YFSETQ. The CDR3 region has the DNA TGCGCCAGCAGCCCCGGGACCCAAAGCCGGGAGACCCAGTACTTC. This translates into CASSPGTQSRETQYF.

The chain is built from TRBV5-4 and TRBJ1-4, with D possibly TRBD1 on 5 matching bases. The CDR3 has 16 residues. The germline CDR1 and CDR2 sequences are SGHNT and YYREEE (reference sequence). V was cut by 0 bases and J by 8 bases, with 17 bases left in between. CDR3 in amino acids: CASSLASGASWEKLFF. CDR3 coding DNA: TGTGCCAGCAGCTTGGCCAGCGGGGCCAGTTGGGAAAAACTGTTTTTT. Full variable domain (missing parts from reference TRBV5-4 and TRBJ1-4): ETGVTQSPTHLIKTRGQQVTLRCSSQSGHNTVSWYQQALGQGPQFIFQYYREEENGRGNFPPRFSGLQFPNYSSELNVNALELDDSALYLCASSLASGASWEKLFFGSGTQLSVL.

This clonotype occurred a few times. The genes are TRBV28 and TRBJ2-5, with 8 bases fitting TRBD2. The J segment lost 5 bases and the V segment lost 7 bases, leaving 3 bases of the junction unmatched. The germline gives CDR1 MDHEN, CDR2 SYDVKM. This CDR3 has 12 residues. CDR3: CASNSGGETQYF. The CDR3 bases are TGTGCCAGCAACTCGGGGGGGGAGACCCAGTACTTC.

This clonotype was picked up many times. The V call is TRBV4-1, the J call TRBJ2-5; TRBD2 agrees at 10 bases. CDR1 and CDR2 from the germline V gene are MGHRA and YSYEKL. CDR3 length: 15 residues. V lost 1 base to trimming and J lost 5 bases; unmatched junction nucleotides: 4. CDR3 protein: CASSQGIAGGETQYF. The CDR3 DNA follows: TGCGCCAGCAGCCAAGGGATAGCGGGGGGCGAGACCCAGTACTTC.

This clonotype was picked up a small number of times. The gene calls are TRBV6-5 and TRBJ2-7; D may be TRBD1 (5 bases). Trimming cost V 5 bases and J 1 base, with 9 bases left between them. The germline CDR1 and CDR2 sequences are MNHEY and SVGAGI. The CDR3 runs 13 residues. CDR3: CASSPPGSYEQYF. CDR3 nucleotide sequence: TGTGCCAGCAGTCCCCCAGGGTCCTACGAGCAGTACTTC.

This chain connects TRBV6-5 to TRBJ1-1, with unresolved D. The length of the CDR3 is 13 residues. V lost 5 bases, J lost 5 bases, and 12 bases lay in between. Germline CDR1 MNHEY, CDR2 SVGAGI. CDR3 residues: CASSPPVGTEAFF. DNA of the CDR3: TGTGCCAGCAGTCCGCCTGTCGGGACTGAAGCTTTCTTT.

This clonotype was seen many times. The rearrangement links TRBV6-2 or TRBV6-3 to TRBJ2-2; D unclear. This CDR3 has 12 residues. V lost 6 bases and J lost 4, with 6 bases in between. Germline CDR1 and CDR2: MNHEY and SVGEGT. DNA for the CDR3: TGTGCCAGCAGCCATTTCACCGGGGAGCTGTTTTTT. Translated, it gives CASSHFTGELFF.

The CDR3 is CASSASGVSYNEQFF. The CDR3 nucleotides read TGTGCCAGCAGCGCCTCAGGGGTCTCCTACAATGAGCAGTTCTTC. This chain connects TRBV9 to TRBJ2-1; a weak D match, TRBD1 (6 bases). V lost 3 bases, J lost 0 bases, and 10 bases lay in between. Germline CDR1 and CDR2: SGDLS and YYNGEE. This CDR3 region has 15 residues.

This clonotype was counted ten times or more. The chain recombines TRBV25-1 with TRBJ1-1, with TRBD1 as a possible D gene (5 bases). This CDR3 spans 13 amino acids. Trimming took off 6 bases at V and 3 bases at J, with 11 bases between the two ends. Germline CDR1 and CDR2: MGHDK and SYGVNS. The CDR3 is CASSIQGYTEAFF. In DNA form, the CDR3 reads TGTGCCAGCAGCATCCAGGGCTACACTGAAGCTTTCTTT.

This chain connects TRBV28 to TRBJ1-1; 8 positions match TRBD1. This CDR3 is built from 12 residues. CDR1 and CDR2 (germline): MDHEN, SYDVKM. Trimming cost V 4 bases and J 10 bases; bases outside gene matches: 5. The CDR3 is CASSSTGVGAFF. The CDR3 bases are TGTGCCAGCAGTTCGACAGGGGTTGGAGCTTTCTTT.

There are many counts of this clonotype. This chain links TRBV4-3 with TRBJ2-1; 12 nucleotides agree with TRBD2. V was pared by 1 base and J by 4 bases, with 2 bases of the junction left unmatched. The CDR3 loop spans 16 amino acids. Looked up from germline, CDR1 is LGHNA and CDR2 is YSLEER. CDR3 residues: CASSQGGLAGYNEQFF. CDR3 DNA sequence: TGCGCCAGCAGCCAAGGAGGACTAGCGGGATACAATGAGCAGTTCTTC.

This clonotype was observed a few times. The V gene is TRBV5-1, the J gene TRBJ1-1; D possibly corresponds to TRBD1 (5 bases). V was shortened by 3 bases and J by 4 bases, with 19 bases between the two germline ends. The CDR3 runs 16 residues. Germline loops: CDR1 SGHRS, CDR2 YFSETQ. The CDR3 nucleotides are TGCGCCAGCAGCTCAACCCGGGACCGAAGTGGCACTGAAGCTTTCTTT. It yields the protein CASSSTRDRSGTEAFF.

A few counts support this clonotype. The CDR3 nucleotides read TGTGCCAGCAGCCAATCCACTGGCTCCATCACCGGGGAGCTGTTTTTT. It encodes CASSQSTGSITGELFF. This chain uses TRBV7-2 with TRBJ2-2, with unresolved D. The CDR3 covers 16 residues. The V end was cut by 5 bases, the J end by 4 bases, with 17 bases between. The germline CDR1 and CDR2 sequences are SGHTA and FQGNSA.

This clonotype was counted a few times. This chain connects TRBV20-1 to TRBJ2-5; the match to TRBD2 covers 7 bases. CDR1 DFQATT and CDR2 SNEGSKA come from the germline V gene (reference sequence). The CDR3 runs to 14 residues. V was clipped by 6 bases and J by 5 bases; unmatched bases: 12. The CDR3 here is CSAAELGRGETQYF. DNA of the CDR3: TGCAGTGCAGCCGAACTAGGGAGGGGCGAGACCCAGTACTTC.

This chain's CDR3 is CASSLTVRSEAFF. DNA of the CDR3: TGTGCCAGCAGTTTAACCGTTCGATCCGAAGCTTTCTTT. The V gene is TRBV12-3 or TRBV12-4, the J gene TRBJ1-1; D is uncertain. Trimming took 2 bases from V and 8 from J, leaving 12 bases between them. This CDR3 is 13 amino acids long.

This clonotype was seen ten or more times. The rearrangement links TRBV7-9 to TRBJ2-5; D perhaps matches TRBD1 (5 bases). Germline lookup yields CDR1 SEHNR and CDR2 FQNEAQ (reference sequence). V was cut by 5 bases and J by 4 bases, with 17 bases left in between. The CDR3 is 15 amino acids. As DNA, the CDR3 is TGTGCCAGCAGCCGTGGGGCAGACGGGCGAGAGACCCAGTACTTC. This translates into CASSRGADGRETQYF.

This clonotype was found many times. This chain joins TRBV4-3 and TRBJ1-1; unclear D gene. The CDR3 extends over 13 amino acids. Trimming stripped 1 base from V and 5 bases from J, with 8 bases between. Looked up from germline, CDR1 is LGHNA and CDR2 is YSLEER. CDR3 protein: CASSQVGVTEAFF. In DNA form, the CDR3 reads TGCGCCAGCAGCCAAGTTGGGGTAACTGAAGCTTTCTTT.

This clonotype was seen a few times. V is TRBV27 and J is TRBJ2-7; possibly TRBD2 for D (5 bases). Trimming removed 6 bases at V and 0 bases at J, with 15 bases between. This CDR3 comprises 15 residues. Looked up from germline, CDR1 is MNHEY and CDR2 is SMNVEV (reference sequence). CDR3 sequence reads: CASSRDGVSSYEQYV. The CDR3 region has the DNA TGTGCCAGCAGCCGGGATGGGGTAAGCTCCTACGAGCAGTACGTC.

The V call is TRBV7-9, the J call TRBJ2-3; D is unclear. CDR3 size: 13 residues. Per germline, CDR1 SEHNR and CDR2 FQNEAQ (reference sequence). Trimming took 8 bases from V and 1 from J, leaving 10 bases between them. CDR3 sequence reads: CASRGIGTDTQYF. CDR3 nucleotides: TGTGCCAGCCGCGGCATTGGCACAGATACGCAGTATTTT.

This clonotype was observed a handful of times. V gene TRBV4-1 combines with J gene TRBJ2-7; D perhaps matches TRBD2 (5 bases). The CDR3 spans 20 residues. Germline V gene sequence: CDR1 MGHRA, CDR2 YSYEKL. V gave up 0 bases and J gave up 0 bases, with 24 bases separating them. CDR3 coding DNA: TGCGCCAGCAGCCAAGAACCAGGTCGTGCAGCTAGCCGCTTCTCCTACGAGCAGTACTTC. Its protein product is CASSQEPGRAASRFSYEQYF.

This clonotype was seen only a few times. The genes are TRBV10-3 and TRBJ1-2, with D perhaps TRBD1 (5 bases). Germline V gene lookup returns CDR1 ENHRY and CDR2 SYGVKD. The CDR3 contains 13 residues. Between the trimmed V and J ends, which lost 8 bases and 3 bases, there was a span of 13 bases. The CDR3 sequence: CAIGRRGDYGYTF. CDR3 bases: TGTGCCATCGGGAGAAGGGGAGACTATGGCTACACCTTC.

This rearrangement joins TRBV3-1 to TRBJ2-5; D gene ambiguous. The CDR3 runs 13 residues. In germline, CDR1 is LGHDT, CDR2 YNNKEL (reference sequence). V was clipped by 1 base and J by 4 bases, with 7 bases between them. The DNA of the CDR3 is TGTGCCAGCAGCCAAGGTTGGGCAGAGACCCAGTACTTC. Translating gives CASSQGWAETQYF.

This clonotype was counted many times. The chain employs TRBV4-2 and TRBJ2-3; either TRBD1 or TRBD2 may fit D (5 bases each). The CDR3 totals 17 residues. Germline V gives CDR1 LGHNA, CDR2 YNFKEQ. V lost 4 bases and J lost 3, with 20 bases in between. The chain's CDR3 is CASSPTGQGVSTDTQYF. The CDR3 coding sequence is TGTGCCAGCAGCCCAACGGGGCAGGGAGTTTCGACAGATACGCAGTATTTT.

This clonotype was counted a few times. The chain recombines TRBV30 with TRBJ2-3; D remains unclear. Trimming removed 2 bases at V and 4 bases at J, with 13 bases between. Germline CDR1 is GTSNPN and CDR2 is SVGIG (reference sequence). This CDR3 spans 14 amino acids. CDR3 sequence (DNA): TGTGCCTGGAGTAAAGGGCCGGTCGCAGATACGCAGTATTTT. Its translation is CAWSKGPVADTQYF.